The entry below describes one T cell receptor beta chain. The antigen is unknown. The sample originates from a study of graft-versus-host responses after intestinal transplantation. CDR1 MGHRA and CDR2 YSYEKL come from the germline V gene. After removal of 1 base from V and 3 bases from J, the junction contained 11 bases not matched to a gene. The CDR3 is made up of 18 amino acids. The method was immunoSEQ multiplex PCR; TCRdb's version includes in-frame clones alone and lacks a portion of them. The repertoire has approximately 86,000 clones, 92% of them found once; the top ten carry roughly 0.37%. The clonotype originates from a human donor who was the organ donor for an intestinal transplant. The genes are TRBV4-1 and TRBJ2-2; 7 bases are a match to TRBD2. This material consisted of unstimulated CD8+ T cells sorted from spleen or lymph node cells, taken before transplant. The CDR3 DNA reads TGCGCCAGCAGCCAAGGCTGGTGGGAGGGGAAGGACACCGGGGAGCTGTTTTTT. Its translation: CASSQGWWEGKDTGELFF.